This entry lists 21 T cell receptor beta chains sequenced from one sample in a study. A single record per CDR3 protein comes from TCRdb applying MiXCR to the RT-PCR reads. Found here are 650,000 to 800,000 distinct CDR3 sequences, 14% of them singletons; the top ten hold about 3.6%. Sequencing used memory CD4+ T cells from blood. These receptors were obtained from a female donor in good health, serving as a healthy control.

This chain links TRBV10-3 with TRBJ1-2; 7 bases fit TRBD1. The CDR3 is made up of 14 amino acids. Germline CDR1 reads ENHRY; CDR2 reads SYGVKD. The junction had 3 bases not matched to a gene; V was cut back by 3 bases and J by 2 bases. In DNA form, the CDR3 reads TGTGCCATCAGTGATTCGACAGGGAACTATGGCTACACCTTC. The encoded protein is CAISDSTGNYGYTF.

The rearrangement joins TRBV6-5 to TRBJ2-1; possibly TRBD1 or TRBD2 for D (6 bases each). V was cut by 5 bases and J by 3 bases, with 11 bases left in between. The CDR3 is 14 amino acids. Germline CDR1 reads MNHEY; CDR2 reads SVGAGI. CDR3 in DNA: TGTGCCAGCAGTCGAAAGGGGGGCTACAATGAGCAGTTCTTC. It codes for CASSRKGGYNEQFF.

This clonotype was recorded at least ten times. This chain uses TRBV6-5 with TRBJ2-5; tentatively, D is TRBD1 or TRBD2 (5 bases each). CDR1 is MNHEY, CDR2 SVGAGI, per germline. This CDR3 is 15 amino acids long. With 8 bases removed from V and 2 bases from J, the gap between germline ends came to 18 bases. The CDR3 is CASGRLGTAQETQYF. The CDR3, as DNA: TGTGCCAGCGGTCGTCTTGGGACCGCGCAAGAGACCCAGTACTTC.

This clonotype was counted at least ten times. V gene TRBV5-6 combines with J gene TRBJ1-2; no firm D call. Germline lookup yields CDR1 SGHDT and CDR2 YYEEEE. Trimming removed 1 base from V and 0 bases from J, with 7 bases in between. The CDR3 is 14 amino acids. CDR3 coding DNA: TGTGCCAGCAGCTTGAGGACTGCTAACTATGGCTACACCTTC. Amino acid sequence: CASSLRTANYGYTF.

The CDR3 nucleotides are TGTGCCAGCAGTTCAGCGGGACAGGCGAATGAGCAGTTCTTC. Its protein product is CASSSAGQANEQFF. V is TRBV12-3 or TRBV12-4 and J is TRBJ2-1, with D possibly matching TRBD1 (8 bases). The CDR3 consists of 14 residues. V shed 4 bases and J shed 7 bases, with 14 bases lying between them.

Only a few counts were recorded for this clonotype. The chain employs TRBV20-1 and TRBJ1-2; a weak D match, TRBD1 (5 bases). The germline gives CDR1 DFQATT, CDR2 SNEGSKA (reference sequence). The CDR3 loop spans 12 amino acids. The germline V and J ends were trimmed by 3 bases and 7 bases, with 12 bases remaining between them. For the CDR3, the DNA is TGCAGTGCTAGGCCAGGGTGGTTTGGCTACACCTTC. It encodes CSARPGWFGYTF.

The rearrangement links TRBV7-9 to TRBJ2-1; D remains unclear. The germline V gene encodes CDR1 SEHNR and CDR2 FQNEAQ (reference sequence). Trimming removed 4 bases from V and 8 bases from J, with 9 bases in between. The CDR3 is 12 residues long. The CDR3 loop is CASSSYPDEQFF. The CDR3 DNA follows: TGTGCCAGCAGCTCCTATCCCGATGAGCAGTTCTTC.

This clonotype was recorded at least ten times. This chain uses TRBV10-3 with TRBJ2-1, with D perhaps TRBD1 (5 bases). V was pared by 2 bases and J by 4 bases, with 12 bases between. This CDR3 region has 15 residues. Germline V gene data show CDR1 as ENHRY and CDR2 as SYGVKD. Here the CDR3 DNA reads TGTGCCATCAGTGAGACTGGGGCCGTGTACAATGAGCAGTTCTTC. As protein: CAISETGAVYNEQFF.

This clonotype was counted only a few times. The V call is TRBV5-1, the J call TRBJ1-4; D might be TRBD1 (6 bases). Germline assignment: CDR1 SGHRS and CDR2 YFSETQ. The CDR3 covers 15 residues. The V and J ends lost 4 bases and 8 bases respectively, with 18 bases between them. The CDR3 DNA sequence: TGCGCCAGCAGCCCCCAGGGGAATGCCGTGGAAAAACTGTTTTTT. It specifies CASSPQGNAVEKLFF. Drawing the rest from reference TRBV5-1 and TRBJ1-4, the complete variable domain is KAGVTQTPRYLIKTRGQQVTLSCSPISGHRSVSWYQQTPGQGLQFLFEYFSETQRNKGNFPGRFSGRQFSNSRSEMNVSTLELGDSALYLCASSPQGNAVEKLFFGSGTQLSVL.

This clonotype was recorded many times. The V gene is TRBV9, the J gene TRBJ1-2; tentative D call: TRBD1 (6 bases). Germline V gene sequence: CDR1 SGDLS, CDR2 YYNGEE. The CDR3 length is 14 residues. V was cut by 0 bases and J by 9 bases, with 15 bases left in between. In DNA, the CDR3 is TGTGCCAGCAGCGTAGCTGATCAGGGGCCAAGCTACACCTTC. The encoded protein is CASSVADQGPSYTF.

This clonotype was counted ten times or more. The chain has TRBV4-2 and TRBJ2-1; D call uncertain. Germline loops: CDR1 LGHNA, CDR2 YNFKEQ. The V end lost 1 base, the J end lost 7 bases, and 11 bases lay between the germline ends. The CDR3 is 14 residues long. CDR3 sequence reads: CASSQVGIRNEQFF. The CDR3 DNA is TGTGCCAGCAGCCAAGTGGGGATCAGAAATGAGCAGTTCTTC.

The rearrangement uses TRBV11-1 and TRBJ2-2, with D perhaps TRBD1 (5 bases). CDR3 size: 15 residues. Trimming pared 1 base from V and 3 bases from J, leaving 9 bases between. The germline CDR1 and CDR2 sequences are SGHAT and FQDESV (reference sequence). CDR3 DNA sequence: TGTGCCAGCAGCTTAGACGGCAGGGACACCGGGGAGCTGTTTTTT. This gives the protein CASSLDGRDTGELFF.

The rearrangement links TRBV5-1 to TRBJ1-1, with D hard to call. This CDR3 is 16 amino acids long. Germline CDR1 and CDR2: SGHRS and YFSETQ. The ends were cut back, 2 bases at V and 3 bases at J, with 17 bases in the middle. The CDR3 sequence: CASSFSNGFRDTEAFF. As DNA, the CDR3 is TGCGCCAGCAGCTTCAGTAATGGTTTTCGGGACACTGAAGCTTTCTTT.

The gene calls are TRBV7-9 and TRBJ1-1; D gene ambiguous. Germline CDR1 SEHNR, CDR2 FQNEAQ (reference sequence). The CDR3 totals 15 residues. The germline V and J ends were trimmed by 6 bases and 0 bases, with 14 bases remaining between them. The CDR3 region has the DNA TGTGCCAGCAGTTCCAATGAGGCCCTGAACACTGAAGCTTTCTTT. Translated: CASSSNEALNTEAFF. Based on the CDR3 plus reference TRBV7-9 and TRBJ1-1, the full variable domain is DTGVSQNPRHKITKRGQNVTFRCDPISEHNRLYWYRQTLGQGPEFLTYFQNEAQLEKSRLLSDRFSAERPKGSFSTLEIQRTEQGDSAMYLCASSSNEALNTEAFFGQGTRLTVV.

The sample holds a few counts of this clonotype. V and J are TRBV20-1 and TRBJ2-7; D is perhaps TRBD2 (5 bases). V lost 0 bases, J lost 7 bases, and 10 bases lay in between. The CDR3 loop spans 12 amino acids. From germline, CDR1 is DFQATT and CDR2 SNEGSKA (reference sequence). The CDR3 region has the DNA TGCAGTGCTAGAGATCCTACGGGGGAGCAGTACTTC. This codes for CSARDPTGEQYF.

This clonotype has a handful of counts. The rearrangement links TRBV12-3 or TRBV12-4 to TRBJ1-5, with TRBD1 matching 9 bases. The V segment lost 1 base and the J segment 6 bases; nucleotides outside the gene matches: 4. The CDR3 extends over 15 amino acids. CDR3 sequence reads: CASSLDRGRPQPQHF. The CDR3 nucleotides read TGTGCCAGCAGTTTAGACAGGGGGCGTCCTCAGCCCCAGCATTTT.

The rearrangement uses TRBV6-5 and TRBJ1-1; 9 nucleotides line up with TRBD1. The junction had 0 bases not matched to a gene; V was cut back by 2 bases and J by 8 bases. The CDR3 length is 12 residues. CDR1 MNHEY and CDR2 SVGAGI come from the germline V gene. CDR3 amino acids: CASSYGTGEAFF. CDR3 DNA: TGTGCCAGCAGTTACGGGACAGGGGAAGCTTTCTTT.

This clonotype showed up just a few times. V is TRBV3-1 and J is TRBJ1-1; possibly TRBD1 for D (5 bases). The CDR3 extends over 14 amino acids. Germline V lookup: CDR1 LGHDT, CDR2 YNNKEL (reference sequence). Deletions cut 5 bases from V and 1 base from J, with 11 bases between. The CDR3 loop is CASSYGHSNTEAFF. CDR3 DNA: TGTGCCAGCAGCTACGGACACTCGAACACTGAAGCTTTCTTT.

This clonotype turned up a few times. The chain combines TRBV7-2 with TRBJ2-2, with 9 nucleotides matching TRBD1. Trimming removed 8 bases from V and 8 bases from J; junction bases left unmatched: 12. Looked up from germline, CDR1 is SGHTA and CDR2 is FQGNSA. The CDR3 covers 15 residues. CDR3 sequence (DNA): TGTGCCAGCCGATCCCGACAGGGGGTGGGGGGGGAGCTGTTTTTT. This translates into CASRSRQGVGGELFF. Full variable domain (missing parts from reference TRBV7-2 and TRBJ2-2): GAGVSQSPSNKVTEKGKDVELRCDPISGHTALYWYRQSLGQGLEFLIYFQGNSAPDKSGLPSDRFSAERTGGSVSTLTIQRTQQEDSAVYLCASRSRQGVGGELFFGEGSRLTVL.

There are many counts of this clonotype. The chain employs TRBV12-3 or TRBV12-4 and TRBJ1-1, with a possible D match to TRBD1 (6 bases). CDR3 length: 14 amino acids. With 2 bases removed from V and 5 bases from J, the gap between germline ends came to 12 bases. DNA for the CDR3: TGTGCCAGCAGTTTATCGTACAGGGCGACTGAAGCTTTCTTT. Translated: CASSLSYRATEAFF.

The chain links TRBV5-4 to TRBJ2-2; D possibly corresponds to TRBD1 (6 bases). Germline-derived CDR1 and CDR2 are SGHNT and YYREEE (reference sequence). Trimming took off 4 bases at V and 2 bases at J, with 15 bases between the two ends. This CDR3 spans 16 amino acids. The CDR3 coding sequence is TGTGCCAGCAGCCCCTTAGACAGGACAAACACCGGGGAGCTGTTTTTT. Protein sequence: CASSPLDRTNTGELFF. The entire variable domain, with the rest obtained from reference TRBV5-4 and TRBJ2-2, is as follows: ETGVTQSPTHLIKTRGQQVTLRCSSQSGHNTVSWYQQALGQGPQFIFQYYREEENGRGNFPPRFSGLQFPNYSSELNVNALELDDSALYLCASSPLDRTNTGELFFGEGSRLTVL.